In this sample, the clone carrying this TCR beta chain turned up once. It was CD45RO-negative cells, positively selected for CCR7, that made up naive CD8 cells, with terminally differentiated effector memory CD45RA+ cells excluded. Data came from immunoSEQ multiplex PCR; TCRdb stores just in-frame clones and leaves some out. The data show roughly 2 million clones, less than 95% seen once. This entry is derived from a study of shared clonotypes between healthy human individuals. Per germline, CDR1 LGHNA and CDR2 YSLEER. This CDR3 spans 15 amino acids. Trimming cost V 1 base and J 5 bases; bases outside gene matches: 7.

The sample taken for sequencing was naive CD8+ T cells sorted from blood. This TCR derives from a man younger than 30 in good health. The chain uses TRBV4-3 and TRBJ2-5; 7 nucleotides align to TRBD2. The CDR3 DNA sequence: TGCGCCAGCAGCCAAGTTGCGCGGGAGCGGGAGACCCAGTACTTC. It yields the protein CASSQVARERETQYF.